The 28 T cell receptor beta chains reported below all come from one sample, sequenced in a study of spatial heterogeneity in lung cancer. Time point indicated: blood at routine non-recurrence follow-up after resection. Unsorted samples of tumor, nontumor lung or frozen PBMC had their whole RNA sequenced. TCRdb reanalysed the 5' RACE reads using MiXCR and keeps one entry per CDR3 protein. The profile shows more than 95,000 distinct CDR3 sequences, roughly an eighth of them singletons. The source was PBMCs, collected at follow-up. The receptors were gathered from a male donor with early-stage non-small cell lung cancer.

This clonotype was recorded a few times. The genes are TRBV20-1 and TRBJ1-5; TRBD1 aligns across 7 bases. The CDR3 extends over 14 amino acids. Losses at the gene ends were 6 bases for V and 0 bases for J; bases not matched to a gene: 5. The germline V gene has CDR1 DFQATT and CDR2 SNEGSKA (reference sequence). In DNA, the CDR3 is TGCAGTGCCAGGGACAGTTATAGCAATCAGCCCCAGCATTTT. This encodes CSARDSYSNQPQHF.

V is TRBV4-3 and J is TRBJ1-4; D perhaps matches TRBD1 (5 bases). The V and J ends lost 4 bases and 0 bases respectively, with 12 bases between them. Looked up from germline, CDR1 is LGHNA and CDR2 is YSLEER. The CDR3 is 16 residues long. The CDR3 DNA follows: TGCGCCAGCAGCCGAGGGACGCTTGCAACTAATGAAAAACTGTTTTTT. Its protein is CASSRGTLATNEKLFF.

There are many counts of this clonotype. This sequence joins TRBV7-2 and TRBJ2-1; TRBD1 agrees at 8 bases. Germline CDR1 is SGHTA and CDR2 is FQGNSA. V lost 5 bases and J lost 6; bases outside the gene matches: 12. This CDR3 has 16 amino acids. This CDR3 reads CASSRQPDREGNEQFF. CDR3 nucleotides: TGTGCCAGCAGCCGACAACCGGACAGGGAAGGCAATGAGCAGTTCTTC.

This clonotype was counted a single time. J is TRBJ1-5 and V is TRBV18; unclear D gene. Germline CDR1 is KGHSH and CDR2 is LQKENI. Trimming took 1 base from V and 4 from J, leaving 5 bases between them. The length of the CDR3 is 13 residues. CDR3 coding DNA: TGTGCCAGCTCACCACAATCTAATCAGCCCCAGCATTTT. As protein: CASSPQSNQPQHF.

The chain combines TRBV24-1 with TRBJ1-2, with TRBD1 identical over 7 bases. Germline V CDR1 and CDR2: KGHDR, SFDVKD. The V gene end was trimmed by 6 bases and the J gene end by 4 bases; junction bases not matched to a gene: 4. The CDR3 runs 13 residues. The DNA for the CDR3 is TGTGCCACCAGTCCCAGGGACAGCTATGGCTACACCTTC. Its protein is CATSPRDSYGYTF.

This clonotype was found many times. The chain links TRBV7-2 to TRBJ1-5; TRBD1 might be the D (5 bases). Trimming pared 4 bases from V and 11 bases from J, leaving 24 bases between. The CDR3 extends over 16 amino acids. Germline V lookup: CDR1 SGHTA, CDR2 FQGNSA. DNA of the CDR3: TGTGCCAGCAGCTGGACCGGGACCTCCTTTAGTTCGGCCCAGCATTTT. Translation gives CASSWTGTSFSSAQHF.

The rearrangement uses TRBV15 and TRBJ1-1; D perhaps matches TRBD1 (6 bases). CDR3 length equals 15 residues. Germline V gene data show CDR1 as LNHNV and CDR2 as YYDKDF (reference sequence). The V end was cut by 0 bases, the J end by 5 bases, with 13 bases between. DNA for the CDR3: TGTGCCACCAGCAGAGAGTTACAGGGAGAAACTGAAGCTTTCTTT. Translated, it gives CATSRELQGETEAFF.

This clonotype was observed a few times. CDR3 amino acids: CSARGGTSGYSYEQYF. The CDR3 DNA reads TGCAGTGCTAGGGGGGGGACTAGCGGATACTCCTACGAGCAGTACTTC. This sequence joins TRBV20-1 and TRBJ2-7; 11 positions agree with TRBD2. Unmatched junction bases numbered 7, after V lost 3 bases and J lost 0 bases. Germline CDR1 is DFQATT and CDR2 is SNEGSKA (reference sequence). The CDR3 is made up of 16 amino acids.

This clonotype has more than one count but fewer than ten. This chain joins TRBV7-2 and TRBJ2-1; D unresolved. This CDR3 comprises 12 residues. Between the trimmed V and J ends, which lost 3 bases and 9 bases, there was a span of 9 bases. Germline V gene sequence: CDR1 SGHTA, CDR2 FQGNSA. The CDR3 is CASSFGQREQFF. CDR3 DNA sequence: TGTGCCAGCAGCTTTGGGCAGCGTGAGCAGTTCTTC.

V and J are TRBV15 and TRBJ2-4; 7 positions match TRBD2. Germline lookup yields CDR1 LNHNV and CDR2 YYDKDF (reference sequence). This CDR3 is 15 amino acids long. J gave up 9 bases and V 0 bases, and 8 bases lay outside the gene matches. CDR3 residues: CATSRDGRTRSIQYF. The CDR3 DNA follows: TGTGCCACCAGCAGAGATGGGCGGACTAGGAGCATTCAGTACTTC.

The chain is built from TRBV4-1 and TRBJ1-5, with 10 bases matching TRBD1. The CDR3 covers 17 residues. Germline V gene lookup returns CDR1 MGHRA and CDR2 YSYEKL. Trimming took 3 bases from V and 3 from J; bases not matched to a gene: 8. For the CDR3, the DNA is TGCGCCAGCAGCCAGGAGGGACAGGGGCTTTTCAATCAGCCCCAGCATTTT. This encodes CASSQEGQGLFNQPQHF.

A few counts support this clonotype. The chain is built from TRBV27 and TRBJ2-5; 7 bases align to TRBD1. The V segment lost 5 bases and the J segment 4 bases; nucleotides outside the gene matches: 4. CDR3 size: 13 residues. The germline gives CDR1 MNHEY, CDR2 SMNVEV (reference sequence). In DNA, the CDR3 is TGTGCCAGCAGTCCAAACAGGGGAGAGACCCAGTACTTC. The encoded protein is CASSPNRGETQYF.

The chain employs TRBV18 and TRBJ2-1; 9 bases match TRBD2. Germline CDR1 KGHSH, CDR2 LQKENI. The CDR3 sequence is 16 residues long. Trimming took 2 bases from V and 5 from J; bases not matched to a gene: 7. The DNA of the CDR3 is TGTGCCAGCTCACCAGCGGGGGGGCTTAGCAACAATGAGCAGTTCTTC. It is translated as CASSPAGGLSNNEQFF.

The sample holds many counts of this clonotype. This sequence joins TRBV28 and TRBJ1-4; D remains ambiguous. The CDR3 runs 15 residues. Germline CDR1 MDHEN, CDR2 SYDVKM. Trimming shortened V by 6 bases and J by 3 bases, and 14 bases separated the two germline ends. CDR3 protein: CASSLLGTANEKLFF. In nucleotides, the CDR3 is TGTGCCAGCAGCCTCTTGGGAACTGCTAATGAAAAACTGTTTTTT.

The CDR3 protein is CASSYGRAQYF. DNA of the CDR3: TGTGCCAGCAGTTACGGTCGAGCCCAGTACTTC. The genes are TRBV6-6 and TRBJ2-5; D is ambiguous. Germline V gene sequence: CDR1 MNHNY, CDR2 SVGAGI (reference sequence). The V gene lost 2 bases and the J gene lost 9 bases, with 7 bases spanning the gap. This CDR3 is built from 11 residues.

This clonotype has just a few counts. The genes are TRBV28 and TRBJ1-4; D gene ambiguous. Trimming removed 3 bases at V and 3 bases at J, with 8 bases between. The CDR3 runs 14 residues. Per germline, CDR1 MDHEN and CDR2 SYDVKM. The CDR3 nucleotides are TGTGCCAGCAGTTTTCCGAGTTCTAATGAAAAACTGTTTTTT. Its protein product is CASSFPSSNEKLFF.

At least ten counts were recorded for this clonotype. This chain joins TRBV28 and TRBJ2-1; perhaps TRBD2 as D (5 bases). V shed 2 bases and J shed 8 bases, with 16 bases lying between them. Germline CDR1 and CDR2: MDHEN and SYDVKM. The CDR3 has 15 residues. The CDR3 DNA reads TGTGCCAGCAGTTTAGGAGGCTTGGCCAAGGATGAGCAGTTCTTC. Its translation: CASSLGGLAKDEQFF.

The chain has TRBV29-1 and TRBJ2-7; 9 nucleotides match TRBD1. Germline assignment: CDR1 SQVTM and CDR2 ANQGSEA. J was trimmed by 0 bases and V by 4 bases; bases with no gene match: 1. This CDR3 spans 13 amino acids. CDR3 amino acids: CSVVTGGSYEQYF. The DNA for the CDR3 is TGCAGCGTTGTGACAGGGGGCTCCTACGAGCAGTACTTC.

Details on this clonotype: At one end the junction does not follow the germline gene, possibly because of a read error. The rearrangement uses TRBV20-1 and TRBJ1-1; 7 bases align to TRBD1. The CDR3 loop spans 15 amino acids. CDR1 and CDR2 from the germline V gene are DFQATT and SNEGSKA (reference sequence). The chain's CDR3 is CSARDGDSWNAEAFF. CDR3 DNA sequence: TGCAGTGCTAGAGACGGGGACAGTTGGAACGCTGAAGCTTTCTTT.

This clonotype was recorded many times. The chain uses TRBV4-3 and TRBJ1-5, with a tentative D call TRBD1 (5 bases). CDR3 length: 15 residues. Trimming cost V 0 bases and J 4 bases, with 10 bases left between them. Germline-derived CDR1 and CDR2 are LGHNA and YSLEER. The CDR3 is CASSQDSTENQPQHF. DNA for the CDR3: TGCGCCAGCAGCCAAGATTCGACAGAGAATCAGCCCCAGCATTTT.

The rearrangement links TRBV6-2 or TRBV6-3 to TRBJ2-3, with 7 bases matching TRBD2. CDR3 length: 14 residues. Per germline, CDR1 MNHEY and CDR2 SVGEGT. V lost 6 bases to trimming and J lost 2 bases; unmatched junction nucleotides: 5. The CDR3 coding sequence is TGTGCCAGCAGCCCAACTAGCGTCACAGATACGCAGTATTTT. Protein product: CASSPTSVTDTQYF.

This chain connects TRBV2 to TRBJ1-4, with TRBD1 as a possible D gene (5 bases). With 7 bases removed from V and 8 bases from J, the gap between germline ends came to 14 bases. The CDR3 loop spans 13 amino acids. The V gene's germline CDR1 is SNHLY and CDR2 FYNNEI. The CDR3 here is CASKVRAQEKLFF. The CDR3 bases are TGTGCCAGCAAAGTCAGGGCCCAAGAAAAACTGTTTTTT.

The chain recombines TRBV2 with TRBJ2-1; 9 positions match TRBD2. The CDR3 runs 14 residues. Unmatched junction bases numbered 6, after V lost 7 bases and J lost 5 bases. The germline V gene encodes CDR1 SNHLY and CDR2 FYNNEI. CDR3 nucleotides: TGTGCCAGCATTCTCTCTAGCGGGGACAATGAGCAGTTCTTC. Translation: CASILSSGDNEQFF.

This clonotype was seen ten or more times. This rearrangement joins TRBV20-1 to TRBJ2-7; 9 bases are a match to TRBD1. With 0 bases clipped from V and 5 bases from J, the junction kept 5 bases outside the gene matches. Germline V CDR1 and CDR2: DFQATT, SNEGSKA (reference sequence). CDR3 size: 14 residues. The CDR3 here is CSARDNRGRDEQYF. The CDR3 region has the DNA TGCAGTGCTAGAGATAACAGGGGGCGGGACGAGCAGTACTTC.

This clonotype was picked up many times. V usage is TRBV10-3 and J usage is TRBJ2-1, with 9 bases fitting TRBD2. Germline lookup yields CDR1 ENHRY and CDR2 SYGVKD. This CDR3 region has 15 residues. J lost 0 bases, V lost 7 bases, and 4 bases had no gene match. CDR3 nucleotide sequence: TGTGCCATCACGGCGGGGGGGAGCTCCTACAATGAGCAGTTCTTC. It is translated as CAITAGGSSYNEQFF.

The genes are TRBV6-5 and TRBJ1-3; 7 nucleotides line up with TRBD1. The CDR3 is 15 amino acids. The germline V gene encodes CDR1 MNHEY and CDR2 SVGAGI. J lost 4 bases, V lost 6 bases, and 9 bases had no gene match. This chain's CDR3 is CASSYSGGDGNTIYF. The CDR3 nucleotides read TGTGCCAGCAGCTATTCAGGGGGAGACGGAAACACCATATATTTT.

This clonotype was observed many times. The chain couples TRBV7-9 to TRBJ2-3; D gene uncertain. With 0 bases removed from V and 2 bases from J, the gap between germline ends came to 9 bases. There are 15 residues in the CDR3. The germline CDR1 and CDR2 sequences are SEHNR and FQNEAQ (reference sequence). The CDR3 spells CASSLATPYTDTQYF. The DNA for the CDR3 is TGTGCCAGCAGCTTAGCCACCCCTTACACAGATACGCAGTATTTT.

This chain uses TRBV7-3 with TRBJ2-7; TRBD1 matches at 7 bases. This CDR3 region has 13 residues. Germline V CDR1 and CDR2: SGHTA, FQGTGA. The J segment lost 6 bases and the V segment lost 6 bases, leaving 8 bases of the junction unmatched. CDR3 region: CASSRGQSREQYF. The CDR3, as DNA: TGTGCCAGCAGTCGGGGACAGTCGCGCGAGCAGTACTTC.